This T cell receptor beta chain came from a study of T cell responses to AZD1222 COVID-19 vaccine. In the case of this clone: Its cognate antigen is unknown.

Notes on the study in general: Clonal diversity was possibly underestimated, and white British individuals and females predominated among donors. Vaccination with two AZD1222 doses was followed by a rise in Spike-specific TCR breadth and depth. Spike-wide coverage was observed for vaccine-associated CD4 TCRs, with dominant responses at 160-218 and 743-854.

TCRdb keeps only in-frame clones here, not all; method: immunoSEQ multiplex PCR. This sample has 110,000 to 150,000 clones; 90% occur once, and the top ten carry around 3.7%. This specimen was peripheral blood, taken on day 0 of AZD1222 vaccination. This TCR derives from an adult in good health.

The CDR3 nucleotides read TGTGCCAGCAGCGTCGAGCCGGGACAGGGGATCTACGAGCAGTACTTC. Translated, it gives CASSVEPGQGIYEQYF. This chain joins TRBV11-2 and TRBJ2-7; 10 bases agree with TRBD1. J lost 3 bases, V lost 5 bases, and 10 bases had no gene match. CDR3 length: 16 residues. Germline CDR1 and CDR2: SGHAT and FQNNGV.